This T cell receptor beta chain was recovered during a study of regulatory T cells in long-lasting Graves disease. Points from the study as a whole: Persistent patients shared thousands of public clonotypes among themselves. Newly diagnosed patients shared fewer, at about a thousand.

CDR3 length equals 17 residues. Trimming cost V 5 bases and J 5 bases; bases outside gene matches: 8. The time point: persistent/refractory GD, antithyroid drugs over 5 years with positive TRAb. The TCR library was made from RNA that had been extracted from PBMCs in TRIzol. Graves' disease diagnosis was established per American Thyroid Association guidelines. For TCR beta, libraries came from iRepertoire HTBI primers and Arm-PCR of CDR3 regions. One entry per CDR3 protein, called by TCRdb with MiXCR from the multiplex PCR reads. The sample holds about 470,000 distinct CDR3 sequences, around 20% seen once. Ten or more counts support this clonotype. The target antigen is unknown.

V gene TRBV12-3 or TRBV12-4 combines with J gene TRBJ2-5; 16 bases match TRBD2. The TCR sequence derives from a female donor with Graves disease. The source material was peripheral blood mononuclear cells (PBMCs), sampled when the disease was refractory, from a patient treated with antithyroid drugs. CDR3 sequence reads: CASSPGTSGRARETQYF. Written as DNA, the CDR3 is TGTGCCAGCAGTCCCGGGACTAGCGGGAGGGCCCGGGAGACCCAGTACTTC.